Following are 15 T cell receptor beta chains from one sample sequenced in a study of memory CD8 T cells in hepatitis C reinfection. The time point denotes: pre-reinfection, 55 to 20 weeks before reinfection detection. TCR sequencing was done directly ex vivo on sorted cells, without expansion in vitro. TCRdb's copy holds only in-frame clones and misses some; the assay was immunoSEQ multiplex PCR. This sample has about 50,000 clones, with approximately 89% found just once. The sequenced sample was naive CD8+ T cells sorted from blood. These receptors all stem from a young man with hepatitis C virus infection.

This chain links TRBV5-4 with TRBJ1-2, with D uncertain. V gave up 0 bases and J gave up 0 bases, with 9 bases separating them. Germline CDR1 reads SGHNT; CDR2 reads YYREEE (reference sequence). This CDR3 has 15 amino acids. CDR3 nucleotide sequence: TGTGCCAGCAGCTTGGGTTTCACGGCTAACTATGGCTACACCTTC. This gives the protein CASSLGFTANYGYTF.

CDR3 sequence: CSVEDQWGGRETQYF. As DNA, the CDR3 is TGCAGCGTTGAAGATCAGTGGGGGGGCCGCGAGACCCAGTACTTC. This chain links TRBV29-1 with TRBJ2-5; possibly TRBD2 for D (7 bases). The CDR3 runs 15 residues. Germline V gene sequence: CDR1 SQVTM, CDR2 ANQGSEA. V shed 0 bases and J shed 5 bases, with 16 bases lying between them.

This clone was recorded only once. V usage is TRBV28 and J usage is TRBJ1-5; TRBD1 matches at 8 bases. CDR3 size: 14 residues. Germline V gene data show CDR1 as MDHEN and CDR2 as SYDVKM. Trimming took 1 base from V and 5 from J; bases not matched to a gene: 1. The CDR3 spells CASSLSGGHQPQHF. The CDR3 nucleotides are TGTGCCAGCAGTTTATCAGGGGGCCATCAGCCCCAGCATTTT.

This clone was seen a single time. The chain combines TRBV10-1 with TRBJ2-3, with D possibly matching TRBD2 (6 bases). V lost 2 bases and J 0 bases, leaving 12 bases between the germline ends. This CDR3 is built from 16 residues. In germline, CDR1 is WNHNN, CDR2 SYGVQD (reference sequence). Written as DNA, the CDR3 is TGCGCCAGCAGTGAGAGGGTTCTAGCGAGCACAGATACGCAGTATTTT. It codes for CASSERVLASTDTQYF.

This chain uses TRBV19 with TRBJ2-5, with D tentatively TRBD1 (5 bases). The germline CDR1 and CDR2 sequences are LNHDA and SQIVND (reference sequence). The CDR3 consists of 14 residues. Trimming pared 6 bases from V and 11 bases from J, leaving 22 bases between. DNA for the CDR3: TGTGCCAGTAGGGAAATAGGGGTCAATGCCGAACAGTACTTC. Protein sequence: CASREIGVNAEQYF.

The chain is built from TRBV5-6 and TRBJ2-2, with D possibly being TRBD1 (6 bases). The CDR3 loop spans 16 amino acids. Trimming took off 0 bases at V and 1 base at J, with 10 bases between the two ends. CDR1 and CDR2 from the germline V gene are SGHDT and YYEEEE. The CDR3 DNA follows: TGTGCCAGCAGCTTGGAAGAGACAGGGAACACCGGGGAGCTGTTTTTT. Translating gives CASSLEETGNTGELFF.

CDR3 region: CASTLLTDTEAFF. The CDR3 DNA is TGTGCCAGCACCCTACTGACTGACACTGAAGCTTTCTTT. This chain connects TRBV5-5 to TRBJ1-1; no firm D call. Trimming pared 6 bases from V and 3 bases from J, leaving 12 bases between. In germline, CDR1 is SGHKS, CDR2 YYEKEE (reference sequence). CDR3 length equals 13 residues.

In DNA form, the CDR3 reads TGCGCCAGCAGCCACCTAGCGGGGGGGCCTGGAGAGACCCAGTACTTC. It yields the protein CASSHLAGGPGETQYF. This chain links TRBV4-1 with TRBJ2-5; 12 bases match TRBD2. V lost 3 bases to trimming and J lost 4 bases; unmatched junction nucleotides: 6. CDR3 size: 16 residues. Germline CDR1 reads MGHRA; CDR2 reads YSYEKL.

V usage is TRBV6-1 and J usage is TRBJ2-7; possibly TRBD2 for D (5 bases). The CDR3 has 12 amino acids. Trimming took 7 bases from V and 0 from J, leaving 7 bases between them. Germline lookup yields CDR1 MNHNS and CDR2 SASEGT. The CDR3 sequence: CASNGDSYEQYF. DNA for the CDR3: TGTGCCAGCAACGGGGACTCCTACGAGCAGTACTTC.

The V gene is TRBV28, the J gene TRBJ2-4, with a tentative D call TRBD1 (6 bases). This CDR3 spans 15 amino acids. The ends were cut back, 3 bases at V and 4 bases at J, with 13 bases in the middle. Germline V gene data show CDR1 as MDHEN and CDR2 as SYDVKM. This CDR3 is CASSFRGVSKNIQYF. In DNA form, the CDR3 reads TGTGCCAGCAGTTTCAGGGGCGTGAGTAAAAACATTCAGTACTTC.

The CDR3 DNA reads as TGCGCCAGCAGCCAAGATCGGGACACATACAATGAGCAGTTCTTC. Encoded protein: CASSQDRDTYNEQFF. The J gene is TRBJ2-1, the V gene TRBV4-1; a possible D gene is TRBD1 (6 bases). This CDR3 is 15 amino acids long. CDR1 is MGHRA and CDR2 is YSYEKL in the germline V gene. The ends were cut back, 0 bases at V and 4 bases at J, with 10 bases in the middle.

V usage is TRBV19 and J usage is TRBJ2-7; 12 bases match TRBD1. The CDR3 contains 16 residues. Germline V gives CDR1 LNHDA, CDR2 SQIVND (reference sequence). J gave up 3 bases and V 5 bases, and 8 bases lay outside the gene matches. The CDR3 bases are TGTGCCAGTAGTCCTGGGGGGACAGGGGGCTACTACGAGCAGTACTTC. It translates to CASSPGGTGGYYEQYF.

The rearrangement uses TRBV14 and TRBJ2-2; 9 bases are a match to TRBD1. The CDR3 length is 20 residues. V was pared by 0 bases and J by 5 bases, with 16 bases of the junction left unmatched. Germline assignment: CDR1 SGHDN and CDR2 FVKESK. The CDR3 DNA reads TGTGCCAGCAGCCAAGAAGGGTCTCGTCGGGGACAGGGAAGTACCGGGGAGCTGTTTTTT. This encodes CASSQEGSRRGQGSTGELFF.

This clone has just one count. The rearrangement uses TRBV14 and TRBJ1-3; the D is unclear. Germline-derived CDR1 and CDR2 are SGHDN and FVKESK. V lost 6 bases and J 4 bases, leaving 16 bases between the germline ends. This CDR3 has 15 amino acids. Here the CDR3 DNA reads TGTGCCAGCAGACCTCCCGCGGGATCCGGAAACACCATATATTTT. It yields the protein CASRPPAGSGNTIYF.

The rearrangement links TRBV27 to TRBJ2-3; D uncertain. Trimming stripped 7 bases from V and 5 bases from J, with 7 bases between. CDR1 and CDR2 (germline): MNHEY, SMNVEV (reference sequence). CDR3 length: 11 amino acids. The CDR3 DNA sequence: TGTGCCAGCACCTCAGGAGATACGCAGTATTTT. Protein sequence: CASTSGDTQYF.